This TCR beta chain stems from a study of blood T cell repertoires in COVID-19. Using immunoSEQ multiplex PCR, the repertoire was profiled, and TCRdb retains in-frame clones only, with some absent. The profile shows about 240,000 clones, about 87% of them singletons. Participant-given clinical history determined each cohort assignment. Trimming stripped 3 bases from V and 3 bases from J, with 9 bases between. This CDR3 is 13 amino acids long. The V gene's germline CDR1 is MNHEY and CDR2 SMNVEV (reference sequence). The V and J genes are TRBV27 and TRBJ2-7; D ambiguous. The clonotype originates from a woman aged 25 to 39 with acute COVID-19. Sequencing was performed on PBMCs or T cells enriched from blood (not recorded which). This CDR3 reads CASSFQSNYEQYF. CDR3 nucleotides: TGTGCCAGCAGTTTTCAATCAAACTACGAGCAGTACTTC.